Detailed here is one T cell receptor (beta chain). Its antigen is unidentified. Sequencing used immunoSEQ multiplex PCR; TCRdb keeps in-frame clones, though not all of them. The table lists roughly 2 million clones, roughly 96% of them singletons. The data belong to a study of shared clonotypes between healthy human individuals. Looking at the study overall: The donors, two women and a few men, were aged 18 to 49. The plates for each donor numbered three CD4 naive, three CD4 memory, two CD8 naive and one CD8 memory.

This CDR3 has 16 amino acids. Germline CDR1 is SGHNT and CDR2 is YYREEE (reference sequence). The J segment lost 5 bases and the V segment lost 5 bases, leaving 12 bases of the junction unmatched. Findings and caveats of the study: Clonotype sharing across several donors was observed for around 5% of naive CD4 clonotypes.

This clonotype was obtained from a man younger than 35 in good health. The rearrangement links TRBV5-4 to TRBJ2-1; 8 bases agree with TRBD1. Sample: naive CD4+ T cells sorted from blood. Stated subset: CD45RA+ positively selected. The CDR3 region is CASSLGSDRANNEQFF. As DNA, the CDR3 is TGTGCCAGCAGTCTGGGGTCGGACAGGGCCAACAATGAGCAGTTCTTC.